The table lists the clone carrying this TCR beta chain with a few counts. These data belong to a study of blood T cell repertoires in COVID-19. Study context: Material from acute and convalescent COVID-19 was sourced from the United States, Italy and Spain.

TCRdb's copy holds only in-frame clones and misses some; the assay was immunoSEQ multiplex PCR. In the table there are around 250,000 clones, around 80% of which are singletons. V lost 6 bases to trimming and J lost 4 bases; unmatched junction nucleotides: 9. Germline CDR1 reads LNHDA; CDR2 reads SQIVND (reference sequence). This CDR3 has 17 amino acids. The sample comprised peripheral blood. The chain combines TRBV19 with TRBJ2-1; 13 bases fit TRBD2. The origin of this receptor is a woman aged 18-29 years with acute or convalescent COVID-19. CDR3 region: CASSFTSGRAGYNEQFF. CDR3 sequence (DNA): TGTGCCAGTAGCTTTACTAGCGGGAGGGCCGGGTACAATGAGCAGTTCTTC.